These 8 T cell receptor beta chains originate from one sample sequenced in a study of cytomegalovirus exposure and HLA in healthy donors. The study ran its PCR with 60 Vbeta and 13 Jbeta primers. The method was immunoSEQ multiplex PCR; TCRdb's version includes in-frame clones alone and lacks a portion of them. The repertoire has 140,000 to 150,000 clones, approximately 63% of them found once; the top ten carry about 2.2%. The sequencing sample was made of PBMCs. Receptors were obtained from an older woman in good health and CMV-seropositive.

This clone was detected only a few times. The chain couples TRBV6-1 to TRBJ1-5, with D hard to call. This CDR3 has 12 amino acids. The V and J ends lost 5 bases and 5 bases respectively, with 7 bases between them. Germline V gene lookup returns CDR1 MNHNS and CDR2 SASEGT. CDR3 DNA: TGTGCCAGCAGTAACGGTTATCAGCCCCAGCATTTT. Its translation: CASSNGYQPQHF.

The genes are TRBV7-8 and TRBJ2-1, with 8 bases fitting TRBD2. The CDR3 is 15 residues long. CDR1 is SGHVS and CDR2 is FQNEAQ in the germline V gene. J lost 9 bases, V lost 4 bases, and 11 bases had no gene match. CDR3 in DNA: TGTGCCAGCAGCTCCCGGGAGGGCCAGCTTTTTGAGCAGTTCTTC. It translates to CASSSREGQLFEQFF.

This sequence joins TRBV27 and TRBJ1-4; D is perhaps TRBD1 (5 bases). The V and J ends lost 8 bases and 7 bases respectively, with 20 bases between them. In germline, CDR1 is MNHEY, CDR2 SMNVEV (reference sequence). CDR3 length: 15 residues. CDR3 bases: TGTGCCAGCCGAAGAACGGGGGGAGGGAGTGAAAAACTGTTTTTT. Translated: CASRRTGGGSEKLFF.

The chain carries TRBV2 and TRBJ2-7; D is perhaps TRBD1 (6 bases). Germline CDR1 SNHLY, CDR2 FYNNEI. The CDR3 spans 14 residues. Trimming removed 2 bases at V and 3 bases at J, with 11 bases between. Here the CDR3 reads CASSESGVGYEQYF. For the CDR3, the DNA is TGTGCCAGCAGTGAATCAGGGGTCGGCTACGAGCAGTACTTC. Using reference TRBV2 and TRBJ2-7 for the parts outside the CDR3, the full variable domain is EPEVTQTPSHQVTQMGQEVILRCVPISNHLYFYWYRQILGQKVEFLVSFYNNEISEKSEIFDDQFSVERPDGSNFTLKIRSTKLEDSAMYFCASSESGVGYEQYFGPGTRLTVT.

This clone was seen repeatedly, ten times or more. The rearrangement joins TRBV5-1 to TRBJ2-7; 9 bases align to TRBD2. The germline V gene has CDR1 SGHRS and CDR2 YFSETQ. Germline trimming cut 4 bases from V and 3 bases from J; bases unmatched to any gene: 5. The CDR3 length is 14 residues. CDR3 loop: CASSPRLADYEQYF. CDR3 DNA sequence: TGCGCCAGCAGCCCTCGACTAGCGGACTACGAGCAGTACTTC.

This sequence joins TRBV7-9 and TRBJ2-7, with TRBD2 matching over 13 bases. Germline V lookup: CDR1 SEHNR, CDR2 FQNEAQ (reference sequence). The ends lost 4 bases at V and 2 bases at J; junction bases unmatched: 2. This CDR3 spans 15 amino acids. CDR3: CASSSGLAGAYEQYF. The CDR3 DNA is TGTGCCAGCAGCTCCGGACTAGCGGGGGCCTACGAGCAGTACTTC.

The genes are TRBV11-2 and TRBJ1-1; D gene uncertain. The CDR3 extends over 13 amino acids. Germline assignment: CDR1 SGHAT and CDR2 FQNNGV. V lost 5 bases, J lost 6 bases, and 13 bases lay in between. The CDR3 sequence is CASSLAFGAEAFF. CDR3 sequence (DNA): TGTGCCAGCAGCCTCGCCTTCGGAGCTGAAGCTTTCTTT.

The genes are TRBV5-4 and TRBJ2-2; D remains unclear. V shed 4 bases and J shed 4 bases, with 2 bases lying between them. Germline CDR1 is SGHNT and CDR2 is YYREEE (reference sequence). CDR3 length: 11 amino acids. The CDR3 DNA is TGTGCCAGCAGCCGCACCGGGGAGCTGTTTTTT. Encoded protein: CASSRTGELFF.